This T cell receptor beta chain derives from a study of blood T cell repertoires in COVID-19. Study-wide context: Specimens from acute and convalescent COVID-19 originated in the United States, Italy and Spain. Nucleic acid was either cDNA or gDNA, and it came from T cells, B-cell-depleted T cells, or PBMCs.

This CDR3 has 16 residues. Germline V gene sequence: CDR1 MGHRA, CDR2 YSYEKL. Germline trimming cut 0 bases from V and 2 bases from J; bases unmatched to any gene: 6. Authors' analysis steps: How many nucleated cells were present was estimated from reference gene primer amplification. Repertoires were generated with immunoSEQ multiplex PCR, while TCRdb's copy carries only in-frame clones and drops some. The DNA gave D and trimming, while V, J and clone size come from that table. The data show around 130,000 clones, with 84% seen just once and 9% to 15% held by the top ten. The J gene is TRBJ1-1, the V gene TRBV4-1, with 7 bases identical to TRBD1. This sequence was found in a woman aged 60 to 75 with acute or convalescent COVID-19. Sequences were obtained from peripheral blood. CDR3 in amino acids: CASSQDRRQGNTEAFF. The CDR3 nucleotides read TGCGCCAGCAGCCAAGATAGGAGACAGGGAAACACTGAAGCTTTCTTT.